A single sample gave rise to the 26 T cell receptor beta chains below, sequenced in a study of shared clonotypes between healthy human individuals. Terminally differentiated effector memory CD45RA+ cells were excluded by CCR7 positive selection of CD45RO-negative cells. Measured with immunoSEQ multiplex PCR; TCRdb has only the in-frame clones, and not every one. Here the sample spans fewer than 800,000 clones, about 92% being singletons. The material sequenced was naive CD8+ T cells sorted from blood. The source is a young man in good health.

The chain recombines TRBV4-1 with TRBJ2-3, with D possibly being TRBD2 (6 bases). Trimming left V 5 bases short and J 2 bases short, with 14 bases between. This CDR3 is 15 amino acids long. The germline V gene encodes CDR1 MGHRA and CDR2 YSYEKL. CDR3: CASSGSRGVTDTQYF. For the CDR3, the DNA is TGCGCCAGCAGCGGGTCTCGCGGGGTCACAGATACGCAGTATTTT.

This chain's CDR3 is CASSFLLRRSGRRSYEQYF. DNA of the CDR3: TGTGCCAGCAGCTTCCTCCTCCGGCGTAGCGGGAGGCGCTCCTACGAGCAGTACTTC. This chain links TRBV5-6 with TRBJ2-7; 10 bases align to TRBD2. Germline V gene data show CDR1 as SGHDT and CDR2 as YYEEEE. J was trimmed by 0 bases and V by 2 bases; bases with no gene match: 14. This CDR3 spans 19 amino acids.

The chain has TRBV10-2 and TRBJ2-7, with D possibly being TRBD2 (6 bases). This CDR3 comprises 14 residues. Deletions cut 0 bases from V and 3 bases from J, with 9 bases between. Germline V gives CDR1 WSHSY, CDR2 SAAADI. CDR3 nucleotide sequence: TGCGCCAGCAGTGAGTCTGTCGGGGGCTACGAGCAGTACTTC. Its translation is CASSESVGGYEQYF.

The V and J genes are TRBV14 and TRBJ2-1; no firm D call. The CDR3 extends over 16 amino acids. Germline-derived CDR1 and CDR2 are SGHDN and FVKESK. V shed 1 base and J shed 2 bases, with 12 bases lying between them. CDR3 DNA: TGTGCCAGCAGCCAAGGTACCGGGTACCCCTACAATGAGCAGTTCTTC. Translation: CASSQGTGYPYNEQFF.

This rearrangement joins TRBV27 to TRBJ2-2; a possible D gene is TRBD2 (6 bases). Germline values: CDR1 MNHEY, CDR2 SMNVEV (reference sequence). Trimming cost V 5 bases and J 5 bases, with 9 bases left between them. The CDR3 is 13 residues long. The CDR3 DNA follows: TGTGCCAGCAGTGGGGGGAGTACCGGGGAGCTGTTTTTT. Translating gives CASSGGSTGELFF.

This clone was observed once. The rearrangement links TRBV2 to TRBJ2-3; 14 bases fit TRBD2. J was trimmed by 10 bases and V by 3 bases; bases with no gene match: 6. This CDR3 has 15 residues. Germline CDR1 is SNHLY and CDR2 is FYNNEI. The CDR3 sequence is CASSESGTSGSPQYF. The CDR3 region has the DNA TGTGCCAGCAGTGAGTCCGGGACTAGCGGGAGTCCGCAGTATTTT.

The V gene is TRBV7-9, the J gene TRBJ2-4, with 7 bases aligning to TRBD1. This CDR3 comprises 12 residues. Trimming took 5 bases from V and 9 from J; bases not matched to a gene: 4. Germline lookup yields CDR1 SEHNR and CDR2 FQNEAQ (reference sequence). This CDR3 reads CASSGSGGIQYF. CDR3 nucleotides: TGTGCCAGCAGCGGCTCAGGGGGCATTCAGTACTTC.

This clone was counted once. The V call is TRBV4-3, the J call TRBJ2-1; D is ambiguous. The V and J ends lost 0 bases and 0 bases respectively, with 9 bases between them. Germline CDR1 reads LGHNA; CDR2 reads YSLEER. CDR3 length: 16 residues. The CDR3 is CASSQDYPSSYNEQFF. The CDR3 nucleotides are TGCGCCAGCAGCCAAGATTACCCTAGCTCCTACAATGAGCAGTTCTTC.

V usage is TRBV28 and J usage is TRBJ2-2; D might be TRBD1 (6 bases). The CDR3 spans 14 residues. Trimming left V 7 bases short and J 3 bases short, with 12 bases between. Germline CDR1 reads MDHEN; CDR2 reads SYDVKM. The CDR3 sequence is CASTSRGDTGELFF. The CDR3, as DNA: TGTGCCAGCACATCCAGGGGTGACACCGGGGAGCTGTTTTTT. Variable domain in full (rest from reference TRBV28 and TRBJ2-2): DVKVTQSSRYLVKRTGEKVFLECVQDMDHENMFWYRQDPGLGLRLIYFSYDVKMKEKGDIPEGYSVSREKKERFSLILESASTNQTSMYLCASTSRGDTGELFFGEGSRLTVL.

The V gene is TRBV30, the J gene TRBJ1-2; 7 nucleotides agree with TRBD1. J lost 0 bases, V lost 6 bases, and 4 bases had no gene match. The CDR3 length is 13 residues. Germline V gene data show CDR1 as GTSNPN and CDR2 as SVGIG (reference sequence). CDR3 DNA sequence: TGTGCCTGTTACAGGGGCGCTAACTATGGCTACACCTTC. Translated: CACYRGANYGYTF. The entire variable domain, with the rest obtained from reference TRBV30 and TRBJ1-2, is as follows: SQTIHQWPATLVQPVGSPLSLECTVEGTSNPNLYWYRQAAGRGLQLLFYSVGIGQISSEVPQNLSASRPQDRQFILSSKKLLLSDSGFYLCACYRGANYGYTFGSGTRLTVV.

The rearrangement joins TRBV7-2 to TRBJ1-2; D not certain. CDR1 is SGHTA, CDR2 FQGNSA, per germline. The CDR3 consists of 13 residues. V gave up 1 base and J gave up 5 bases, with 8 bases separating them. The CDR3 region has the DNA TGTGCCAGCAGCTTAGACACGGATTATGGCTACACCTTC. Encoded protein: CASSLDTDYGYTF.

This chain links TRBV25-1 with TRBJ2-6; the D gene is possibly TRBD2 (7 bases). The CDR3 consists of 16 residues. CDR1 is MGHDK, CDR2 SYGVNS, per germline. V gave up 5 bases and J gave up 2 bases, with 13 bases separating them. The CDR3 spells CASSPGGLAGANVLTF. CDR3 coding DNA: TGTGCCAGCAGTCCCGGGGGGCTTGCTGGGGCCAACGTCCTGACTTTC.

The CDR3 nucleotides read TGTGCCAGCAGCTTGGCGGGGGCTGGAAGAGAGACCCAGTACTTC. Translation: CASSLAGAGRETQYF. The chain uses TRBV5-5 and TRBJ2-5, with D perhaps given as TRBD1 or TRBD2 (6 bases each). CDR1 SGHKS and CDR2 YYEKEE come from the germline V gene (reference sequence). The length of the CDR3 is 15 residues. Trimming stripped 0 bases from V and 4 bases from J, with 13 bases between.

This chain links TRBV28 with TRBJ2-5, with D tentatively TRBD1 (5 bases). With 3 bases removed from V and 2 bases from J, the gap between germline ends came to 13 bases. This CDR3 is 15 amino acids long. Germline V lookup: CDR1 MDHEN, CDR2 SYDVKM. The CDR3 sequence: CASSFQGDRQETQYF. As DNA, the CDR3 is TGTGCCAGCAGTTTTCAGGGCGATCGGCAAGAGACCCAGTACTTC.

This rearrangement joins TRBV7-9 to TRBJ1-1; the D gene is possibly TRBD1 (5 bases). V was cut by 5 bases and J by 1 base, with 17 bases left in between. Germline lookup yields CDR1 SEHNR and CDR2 FQNEAQ (reference sequence). The length of the CDR3 is 16 residues. In DNA form, the CDR3 reads TGTGCCAGCAGCCTCCCCCACCTAGGGACGAACACTGAAGCTTTCTTT. This codes for CASSLPHLGTNTEAFF.

This clone was observed a few times. The V and J genes are TRBV19 and TRBJ2-1; D ambiguous. The CDR3 is 13 amino acids. Germline V gene data show CDR1 as LNHDA and CDR2 as SQIVND (reference sequence). The V gene lost 5 bases and the J gene lost 7 bases, with 12 bases spanning the gap. CDR3 residues: CASSQSAPNEQFF. The CDR3 DNA follows: TGTGCCAGTAGTCAGTCTGCTCCTAATGAGCAGTTCTTC. Based on the CDR3 plus reference TRBV19 and TRBJ2-1, the full variable domain is DGGITQSPKYLFRKEGQNVTLSCEQNLNHDAMYWYRQDPGQGLRLIYYSQIVNDFQKGDIAEGYSVSREKKESFPLTVTSAQKNPTAFYLCASSQSAPNEQFFGPGTRLTVL.

This clone was counted once. The chain uses TRBV6-1 and TRBJ2-1; no definite D call. From germline, CDR1 is MNHNS and CDR2 SASEGT. This CDR3 spans 12 amino acids. V lost 7 bases and J lost 5, with 9 bases in between. CDR3 protein: CASTPANNEQFF. For the CDR3, the DNA is TGTGCCAGCACACCCGCGAACAATGAGCAGTTCTTC.

This clone has just a few counts. This rearrangement joins TRBV29-1 to TRBJ2-7; D might be TRBD2 (5 bases). CDR1 and CDR2 (germline): SQVTM, ANQGSEA. Trimming removed 6 bases at V and 3 bases at J, with 18 bases between. There are 14 residues in the CDR3. The CDR3 protein is CSVNPGHRDYEQYF. The CDR3 region has the DNA TGCAGCGTCAACCCGGGTCACCGGGACTACGAGCAGTACTTC.

This clone was counted once. V and J are TRBV15 and TRBJ2-1, with D perhaps given as TRBD1 or TRBD2 (6 bases each). This CDR3 spans 19 amino acids. With 1 base removed from V and 0 bases from J, the gap between germline ends came to 19 bases. Germline V gene lookup returns CDR1 LNHNV and CDR2 YYDKDF (reference sequence). The CDR3 sequence: CATSRGDAARGDSYNEQFF. CDR3 bases: TGTGCCACCAGCAGAGGCGACGCGGCGAGGGGGGACTCCTACAATGAGCAGTTCTTC.

Points on this clone: Different DNA sequences within this sample yield the same CDR3. The chain joins TRBV27 to TRBJ2-1; D is unclear. This CDR3 comprises 16 residues. V gave up 5 bases and J gave up 1 base, with 15 bases separating them. Germline V gene lookup returns CDR1 MNHEY and CDR2 SMNVEV (reference sequence). The CDR3 nucleotides are TGTGCCAGCAGTCTCTCCAGTGGCGGTTCCTACAATGAGCAGTTCTTC. It specifies CASSLSSGGSYNEQFF.

The chain couples TRBV2 to TRBJ2-7; the D is unclear. Germline assignment: CDR1 SNHLY and CDR2 FYNNEI. V lost 2 bases and J lost 0, with 5 bases in between. The CDR3 contains 13 residues. The CDR3 spells CASSEHPSYEQYF. For the CDR3, the DNA is TGTGCCAGCAGTGAACACCCCTCCTACGAGCAGTACTTC.

V usage is TRBV5-1 and J usage is TRBJ2-1, with 7 bases that match TRBD2. CDR3 length: 14 residues. J gave up 5 bases and V 2 bases, and 4 bases lay outside the gene matches. Germline V gene lookup returns CDR1 SGHRS and CDR2 YFSETQ. The CDR3 here is CASSLPLADNEQFF. The CDR3 DNA reads as TGCGCCAGCAGCTTACCCCTAGCGGACAATGAGCAGTTCTTC.

This chain joins TRBV27 and TRBJ2-3; a weak D match, TRBD1 (5 bases). There are 17 residues in the CDR3. Germline V gene sequence: CDR1 MNHEY, CDR2 SMNVEV (reference sequence). Trimming cost V 5 bases and J 2 bases, with 20 bases left between them. Written as DNA, the CDR3 is TGTGCCAGCAGTATACTACAGGTAACCGGGTCCACAGATACGCAGTATTTT. This gives the protein CASSILQVTGSTDTQYF.

The chain is built from TRBV18 and TRBJ2-7; maybe TRBD2 (6 bases). Germline assignment: CDR1 KGHSH and CDR2 LQKENI. Trimming took off 6 bases at V and 0 bases at J, with 15 bases between the two ends. CDR3 length: 15 residues. The CDR3 bases are TGTGCCAGCTCTGGCGTTAGCGGATCCTCCTACGAGCAGTACTTC. It encodes CASSGVSGSSYEQYF. Full variable domain (rest looked up from reference TRBV18 and TRBJ2-7): NAGVMQNPRHLVRRRGQEARLRCSPMKGHSHVYWYRQLPEEGLKFMVYLQKENIIDESGMPKERFSAEFPKEGPSILRIQQVVRGDSAAYFCASSGVSGSSYEQYFGPGTRLTVT.

V usage is TRBV11-3 and J usage is TRBJ2-1; TRBD1 aligns across 10 bases. This CDR3 has 15 amino acids. Trimming took 3 bases from V and 7 from J; bases not matched to a gene: 6. From germline, CDR1 is SGHNT and CDR2 YENEEA. The CDR3 reads CASSFGDRGSNEQFF. The CDR3 nucleotides read TGTGCCAGCAGCTTTGGGGACAGGGGATCGAATGAGCAGTTCTTC.

The genes are TRBV5-6 and TRBJ2-3; D not resolved. V lost 0 bases to trimming and J lost 6 bases, with 8 bases between them. The CDR3 has 13 residues. Germline V gene sequence: CDR1 SGHDT, CDR2 YYEEEE. CDR3 nucleotide sequence: TGTGCCAGCAGCTTGGTTTCCGGGGATACGCAGTATTTT. Translating it yields CASSLVSGDTQYF.